These T cell receptor beta chains were read from a single sample in a study of blood T cell repertoires in COVID-19. The protocol was immunoSEQ multiplex PCR, while the TCRdb copy is restricted to in-frame clones and leaves out a portion. The data hold about 68,000 clones, with roughly 80% observed a single time. The sequencing sample was made of peripheral blood. The source of these receptors is a human donor in a cohort sampled during active COVID-19. The CDR3 runs from the conserved cysteine through the conserved F or W. A D gene is named only where the DNA matches it firmly. A row's size may be missing; if present it is once, few, many or a size class.

- TRBJ2-2 - TRBV3-1/TRBV3-2 TGTGCCAGCAGCCAAGGTGCGGGACGAACCGGGGAGCTGTTTTTT CASSQGAGRTGELFF
- TRBJ1-6 - TRBV7-2 TGTGCCAGCAGCTTAGGACTGCACTCCTATAATTCACCCCTCCACTTT CASSLGLHSYNSPLHF
- TRBJ2-7 - TRBV27 TGTGCCAGCAGCCTTAGCCCCATCTACGAGCAGTACTTC CASSLSPIYEQYF
- TRBJ2-7 - TRBV5-6 TGTGCCAGCAGCTCTTGGCCCAACTACGAGCAGTACTTC CASSSWPNYEQYF
TRBD1 TRBJ2-5 - TRBV5-6 TGTGCCAGCAGCGCGCGACAGGGCGGGACCCAGTACTTC CASSARQGGTQYF
- TRBJ2-1 - TRBV19 TGTGCCAGTAGTATCAGTAGGGGGAATGAGCAGTTCTTC CASSISRGNEQFF
TRBD2 TRBJ2-3 - TRBV11-2 TGTGCCAGCAGCGTCCCTAGCGGGGTGTTCACAGATACGCAGTATTTT CASSVPSGVFTDTQYF
- TRBJ1-5 - TRBV2 TGTGCCAGCAGTGAAGAGAGAAGTAAGTTACATTTT CASSEERSKLHF
- TRBJ1-1 once TRBV18 TGTGCCAGCTCCCTCGGCGCGACAGACACTGAAGCTTTCTTT CASSLGATDTEAFF
- TRBJ2-7 - TRBV28 TGTGCCAGCAGTCCCCCAGGATACGAGCAGTACTTC CASSPPGYEQYF
TRBD2 TRBJ2-7 - TRBV5-1 TGCGCCAGCAGCTCCAGTAGCGGGGGTAGCTACGAGCAGTACTTC CASSSSSGGSYEQYF
TRBD1 TRBJ2-7 - TRBV7-8 TGTGCCAGCAGCGCCAGGGACAGGGGGTCCGAGCAGTACTTC CASSARDRGSEQYF
TRBD2 TRBJ2-7 - TRBV7-2 TGTGCCAGCAGCCGGACTAGCGGGAGCCCCTACGAGCAGTACTTC CASSRTSGSPYEQYF
TRBD1 TRBJ2-1 once TRBV19 TGTGCCAGTAGTTCCCAGGACAGGGGGGACAATGAGCAGTTCTTC CASSSQDRGDNEQFF
- TRBJ1-5 once TRBV7-2 TGTGCCAGCAGCTGGGACATTAGCAATCAGCCCCAGCATTTT CASSWDISNQPQHF
- TRBJ2-2 - TRBV14 TGTGCCAGCAGCCAAGATTTGCGGTCGTGGCGGGGGCGGACCGGGGAGCTGTTTTTT CASSQDLRSWRGRTGELFF
TRBD1 TRBJ1-6 - TRBV10-3 TGTGCCATCAGTGGGACAGGGGGCCAGGGTAATTCACCCCTCCACTTT CAISGTGGQGNSPLHF
- TRBJ1-2 few TRBV28 TGTGCCAGCAGTGAGATTAACTATGGCTACACCTTC CASSEINYGYTF
TRBD2 TRBJ2-3 - TRBV24-1 TGTGCCACCAGTGATTCTAGCGGGGGGACAGATACGCAGTATTTT CATSDSSGGTDTQYF
- TRBJ2-5 - TRBV3-1/TRBV3-2 TGTGCCAGCAGCCAAGTCGAGGAGTCGACCCAGTACTTC CASSQVEESTQYF
- TRBJ2-1 - TRBV18 TGTGCCAGCTTCAAAATGGGCGACAATGAGCAGTTCTTC CASFKMGDNEQFF
- TRBJ2-1 - TRBV28 TGTGCCAGCAGTACCTGGGCGGGGAGCTCCTACAATGAGCAGTTCTTC CASSTWAGSSYNEQFF
- TRBJ2-1 few TRBV5-1 TGCGCCAGCAGCTTGGCGGGGATCAGCAATGAGCAGTTCTTC CASSLAGISNEQFF
TRBD2 TRBJ2-1 - TRBV18 TGTGCCAGCTCCCCCGGGACTAGCGGCTACAATGAGCAGTTCTTC CASSPGTSGYNEQFF
TRBD2 TRBJ2-3 - TRBV7-2 TGTGCCAGCAGCTTAAAGGCTAGCGGGAGGGAAGATACGCAGTATTTT CASSLKASGREDTQYF
TRBD1 TRBJ1-1 medium-sized TRBV15 TGTGCCACCAGCAGAGATCAGGGACAGACTGAAGCTTTCTTT CATSRDQGQTEAFF
- TRBJ2-7 - TRBV10-3 TGTGCCATCAGTGGAGGGCCCCCCTACGAGCAGTACTTC CAISGGPPYEQYF
- TRBJ1-2 few TRBV6-6 TGTGCCAGCAGTCCTAAGGGAGTCTCGCCTGACTACACCTTC CASSPKGVSPDYTF
- TRBJ1-1 once TRBV25-1 TGTGCCAGCACAAGGGGCAGCGACACTGAAGCTTTCTTT CASTRGSDTEAFF
TRBD2 TRBJ2-1 once TRBV5-4 TGTGCCAGCAGCCGGACTAGCGGGGATTACAATGAGCAGTTCTTC CASSRTSGDYNEQFF
TRBD2 TRBJ2-5 - TRBV28 TGTGCCAGCAGTAGTAGCGCGGGAGGCTTCCAAGAGACCCAGTACTTC CASSSSAGGFQETQYF
- TRBJ2-6 many TRBV7-9 TGTGCCAGCAGCTTAGGGTTGGAAGGGGGTGACTCTGGGGCCAACGTCCTGACTTTC CASSLGLEGGDSGANVLTF
- TRBJ2-2 - TRBV12-3/TRBV12-4 TGTGCCAGCAGTTTCGGTACCGGGGAGCTGTTTTTT CASSFGTGELFF
- TRBJ2-2 once TRBV6-1 TGTGCCAGCAGTGAATTAAGCGGGAACACCGGGGAGCTGTTTTTT CASSELSGNTGELFF
TRBD1 TRBJ2-2 - TRBV29-1 TGCAGCGCCCGAAGTACAGGGGGGTCCGGGGAGCTGTTTTTT CSARSTGGSGELFF
- TRBJ2-2 - TRBV6-4 TGTGCCAGCAGTCTCAAGGGGACCGGGGAGCTGTTTTTT CASSLKGTGELFF
- TRBJ2-3 - TRBV11-2 TGTGCCAGCAGCTTAGTTAGCGGAAGCACAGATACGCAGTATTTT CASSLVSGSTDTQYF
TRBD1 TRBJ1-1 few TRBV14 TGTGCCAGCAGCCAATGGACAGGGGTCGGAGAAGCTTTCTTT CASSQWTGVGEAFF
- TRBJ2-2 - TRBV9 TGTGCCAGCAGCTTTCGGAGCGCCGGGGAGCTGTTTTTT CASSFRSAGELFF
- TRBJ2-5 - TRBV3-1/TRBV3-2 TGTGCCAGCAGCCAAGAACTGTTTCAGGGGGGGACCCAGTACTTC CASSQELFQGGTQYF
- TRBJ2-5 - TRBV6-5 TGTGCCAGCAGCTACCGGGGGGCGGGAGAGACCCAGTACTTC CASSYRGAGETQYF
- TRBJ2-2 - TRBV4-1 TGCGCCAGCAGCCAAGGGGACTTGGGACAGTACACCGGGGAGCTGTTTTTT CASSQGDLGQYTGELFF
TRBD1 TRBJ2-2 - TRBV7-2 TGTGCCAGCAGCACCTCAGGGGGAACGGAGCTGTTTTTT CASSTSGGTELFF
TRBD2 TRBJ2-2 - TRBV7-2 TGTGCCAGCAGGCAGGGTGGACTAGTGTCCGGGGAGCTGTTTTTT CASRQGGLVSGELFF
- TRBJ2-7 - TRBV5-5 TGTGCCAGCAGCTTGGAAAGGGGCGAGACCTACGAGCAGTACTTC CASSLERGETYEQYF
- TRBJ2-5 - TRBV19 TGTGCCAGTAGTATTTCTGGGACACTGTACCAAGAGACCCAGTACTTC CASSISGTLYQETQYF
TRBD1 TRBJ2-6 - TRBV7-6 TGTGCCAGCACCTCGTTGGGACAGGGTAAAGCCGGGGCCAACGTCCTGACTTTC CASTSLGQGKAGANVLTF